This entry concerns a single T cell receptor beta chain. The germline CDR1 and CDR2 sequences are LNHNV and YYDKDF (reference sequence). The CDR3 totals 16 residues. V gave up 3 bases and J gave up 1 base; unmatched junction bases: 3. The data belong to a study of blood T cell repertoires in COVID-19. Study-wide background: Sites in the United States, Italy and Spain provided acute and convalescent COVID-19 samples.

Per the study methods: Amplification of reference gene primers was used by the study to estimate nucleated cell counts. TCRdb keeps only in-frame clones here, not all; method: immunoSEQ multiplex PCR. That table supplies the V and J calls and clone size; D and trimming were determined from the DNA. The table has tens of thousands of clones, over 80% seen once. Sequenced: peripheral blood. The chain employs TRBV15 and TRBJ2-2, with 9 bases that match TRBD1. This receptor was identified in an elderly man with active COVID-19. The CDR3 protein is CATSRGGQGNTGELFF. CDR3 in DNA: TGTGCCACCAGCAGGGGGGGACAGGGGAACACCGGGGAGCTGTTTTTT.